The 16 T cell receptor beta chains listed next were all sequenced from one sample in a study of T-cell reconstitution after alpha-beta-depleted transplantation in children. It was with unique molecular identifiers that the TCRbeta library was prepared. A single record per CDR3 protein comes from TCRdb applying MiXCR to the PCR reads. This sample carries about 980,000 distinct CDR3 sequences, 25% to 35% of them seen once, and the ten largest clones take 28%. The sample was PBMCs, mostly from graft donor cells, taken 360 days after TCRalphabeta/CD19-depleted stem cell transplant. These receptors originate from a boy younger than two who had a stem cell transplant for SCID, so the T cells may come from the graft donor.

This clonotype was detected only a few times. CDR3: CASSYSSRGTEAFF. The CDR3 DNA reads TGTGCCAGCAGTTACTCGTCGAGAGGCACTGAAGCTTTCTTT. The chain has TRBV6-5 and TRBJ1-1; D gene unclear. This CDR3 is built from 14 residues. The germline V gene has CDR1 MNHEY and CDR2 SVGAGI. The V and J ends lost 0 bases and 4 bases respectively, with 9 bases between them.

This chain's CDR3 is CASSLAVLASYNEQFF. The CDR3 nucleotides read TGTGCCAGCAGTTTAGCGGTACTAGCCTCCTACAATGAGCAGTTCTTC. The rearrangement links TRBV12-3 or TRBV12-4 to TRBJ2-1; TRBD2 is a possible D gene (6 bases). The CDR3 has 16 amino acids. Trimming stripped 0 bases from V and 0 bases from J, with 9 bases between.

The V call is TRBV28, the J call TRBJ2-3, with D unclear. Germline CDR1 reads MDHEN; CDR2 reads SYDVKM. The CDR3 runs to 11 residues. V was pared by 10 bases and J by 8 bases, with 13 bases between. The CDR3 nucleotides read TGTGCCACCCGCAGTATGGGTACGCAGTATTTT. Encoded protein: CATRSMGTQYF. The full variable domain, rest sourced from reference TRBV28 and TRBJ2-3, is DVKVTQSSRYLVKRTGEKVFLECVQDMDHENMFWYRQDPGLGLRLIYFSYDVKMKEKGDIPEGYSVSREKKERFSLILESASTNQTSMYLCATRSMGTQYFGPGTRLTVL.

This clonotype has only a few counts. The CDR3 nucleotides are TGCGCCAGCAGCCTCCGGGACAGGGCCGGCGATGAGCAGTTCTTC. It translates to CASSLRDRAGDEQFF. This chain uses TRBV4-3 with TRBJ2-1; 9 bases line up with TRBD1. The V segment lost 4 bases and the J segment 8 bases; nucleotides outside the gene matches: 9. The germline gives CDR1 LGHNA, CDR2 YSLEER. The CDR3 consists of 15 residues.

The gene calls are TRBV6-1 and TRBJ2-7; 8 bases map to TRBD1. CDR3 length: 14 residues. Germline CDR1 is MNHNS and CDR2 is SASEGT. V dropped 5 bases and J dropped 4; count of bases not matched to a gene: 7. The CDR3 DNA sequence: TGTGCCAGCAGTCTCCGACAGGGGTTGTACGAGCAGTACTTC. Protein: CASSLRQGLYEQYF.

There are a few counts of this clonotype. The V and J genes are TRBV29-1 and TRBJ2-1; no firm D call. This CDR3 region has 10 residues. The germline V gene encodes CDR1 SQVTM and CDR2 ANQGSEA. V was pared by 6 bases and J by 15 bases, with 15 bases between. In nucleotides, the CDR3 is TGCAGCGTCCAGACTGCCGCCCCGTTCTTC. Encoded protein: CSVQTAAPFF.

The chain combines TRBV18 with TRBJ1-1; possible D gene TRBD1, 5 bases. The CDR3 contains 14 residues. Germline CDR1 and CDR2: KGHSH and LQKENI. The V end was cut by 3 bases, the J end by 1 base, with 9 bases between. As DNA, the CDR3 is TGTGCCAGCTCACCTCCGACAGCGAACACTGAAGCTTTCTTT. Translation gives CASSPPTANTEAFF.

The chain carries TRBV5-5 and TRBJ1-2, with D uncertain. This CDR3 contains 12 residues. Germline CDR1 SGHKS, CDR2 YYEKEE (reference sequence). V was trimmed by 1 base and J by 7 bases, leaving 8 bases between them. CDR3 sequence: CASSLPSGGYTF. CDR3 nucleotides: TGTGCCAGCAGCTTGCCGTCGGGTGGCTACACCTTC.

The chain links TRBV4-2 to TRBJ2-2, with 7 bases that match TRBD1. The length of the CDR3 is 14 residues. V was clipped by 1 base and J by 6 bases; unmatched bases: 2. Germline lookup yields CDR1 LGHNA and CDR2 YNFKEQ. The DNA for the CDR3 is TGTGCCAGCAGCCAAGGAGGGGGCGCCGGGGAGCTGTTTTTT. It yields the protein CASSQGGGAGELFF.

The chain employs TRBV5-1 and TRBJ1-5; D not resolved. This CDR3 comprises 15 residues. Germline CDR1 SGHRS, CDR2 YFSETQ. V gave up 4 bases and J gave up 4 bases, with 15 bases separating them. The CDR3 reads CASSTTGGLNQPQHF. The CDR3 DNA reads TGCGCCAGCAGCACCACCGGTGGGTTAAATCAGCCCCAGCATTTT.

V and J are TRBV7-9 and TRBJ2-7; either TRBD1 or TRBD2 may supply D (5 bases each). The V and J ends lost 3 bases and 2 bases respectively, with 14 bases between them. Per germline, CDR1 SEHNR and CDR2 FQNEAQ (reference sequence). CDR3 length: 15 amino acids. The CDR3 spells CASSFGPGPTYEQYF. CDR3 nucleotides: TGTGCCAGCAGCTTCGGTCCGGGACCAACCTACGAGCAGTACTTC.

Only a few counts were recorded for this clonotype. This chain connects TRBV20-1 to TRBJ1-4; D gene unclear. The germline gives CDR1 DFQATT, CDR2 SNEGSKA (reference sequence). The V end lost 1 base, the J end lost 5 bases, and 5 bases lay between the germline ends. This CDR3 spans 12 amino acids. CDR3 loop: CSARGGNEKLFF. The DNA for the CDR3 is TGCAGTGCTAGAGGTGGGAATGAAAAACTGTTTTTT.

This chain connects TRBV27 to TRBJ2-2; D is tentatively TRBD1 or TRBD2 (6 bases each). Germline lookup yields CDR1 MNHEY and CDR2 SMNVEV (reference sequence). CDR3 length equals 15 residues. V was trimmed by 4 bases and J by 6 bases, leaving 15 bases between them. As DNA, the CDR3 is TGTGCCAGCAGTTCCGGGGGCAAATGGGCCGGGGAGCTGTTTTTT. Amino acids: CASSSGGKWAGELFF.

This chain links TRBV27 with TRBJ1-5; no reliable D call. The CDR3 has 14 residues. The germline V gene encodes CDR1 MNHEY and CDR2 SMNVEV (reference sequence). V shed 5 bases and J shed 0 bases, with 8 bases lying between them. The CDR3 protein is CASSAVNSNQPQHF. The CDR3, as DNA: TGTGCCAGCAGTGCAGTGAATAGCAATCAGCCCCAGCATTTT.

This clonotype was seen only a few times. The chain employs TRBV5-1 and TRBJ1-1, with TRBD1 as a possible D gene (5 bases). The CDR3 loop spans 12 amino acids. Germline-derived CDR1 and CDR2 are SGHRS and YFSETQ. Trimming removed 7 bases at V and 2 bases at J, with 9 bases between. The CDR3 sequence is CASGAGNTEAFF. For the CDR3, the DNA is TGCGCCAGCGGGGCAGGCAACACTGAAGCTTTCTTT.

The chain is built from TRBV2 and TRBJ1-6, with D possibly matching TRBD1 (5 bases). The ends were cut back, 4 bases at V and 9 bases at J, with 16 bases in the middle. CDR3 length equals 15 residues. CDR1 and CDR2 (germline): SNHLY, FYNNEI. The CDR3 nucleotides read TGTGCCAGCAGTGGGGGGACGCCTTCCCTTTCACCCCTCCACTTT. It translates to CASSGGTPSLSPLHF. The full variable domain, in which reference TRBV2 and TRBJ1-6 provide the parts outside the CDR3, is EPEVTQTPSHQVTQMGQEVILRCVPISNHLYFYWYRQILGQKVEFLVSFYNNEISEKSEIFDDQFSVERPDGSNFTLKIRSTKLEDSAMYFCASSGGTPSLSPLHFGNGTRLTVT.